This T cell receptor (beta chain) was found in a study of cytomegalovirus exposure and HLA in healthy donors. Both 60 Vbeta primers and 13 Jbeta primers went into the PCR. Method: immunoSEQ multiplex PCR; TCRdb's copy keeps in-frame clones and lacks some. The sample includes roughly 130,000 clones, approximately 84% of them seen just once. As concerns this clone: Its specificity is unknown.

Overall study findings and caveats: When the data were analyzed later, several of the most significant clusters appeared to be linked to common viral pathogens. For TCR beta chains, V- and J-gene trimming was later linked to a missense DCLRE1C variant.

Per germline, CDR1 MNHNS and CDR2 SASEGT. This CDR3 is built from 16 residues. After removal of 3 bases from V and 3 bases from J, the junction contained 8 bases not matched to a gene. Source material: PBMCs. The clonotype was recovered from a middle-aged woman in good health and CMV-seronegative. V is TRBV6-1 and J is TRBJ2-1; TRBD2 matches 7 bases. This CDR3 is CASSDWLAEVYNEQFF. CDR3 coding DNA: TGTGCCAGCAGTGACTGGCTAGCGGAAGTCTACAATGAGCAGTTCTTC.